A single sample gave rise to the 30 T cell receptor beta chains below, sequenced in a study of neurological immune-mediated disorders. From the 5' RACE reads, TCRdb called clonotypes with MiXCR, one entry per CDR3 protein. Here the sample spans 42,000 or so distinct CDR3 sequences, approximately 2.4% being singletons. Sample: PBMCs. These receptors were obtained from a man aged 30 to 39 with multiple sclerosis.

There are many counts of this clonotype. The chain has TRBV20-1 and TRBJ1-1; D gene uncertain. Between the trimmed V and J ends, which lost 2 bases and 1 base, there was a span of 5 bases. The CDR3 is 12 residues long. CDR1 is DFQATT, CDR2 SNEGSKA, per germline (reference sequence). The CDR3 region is CSARQGNTEAFF. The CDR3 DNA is TGCAGTGCTAGACAAGGGAACACTGAAGCTTTCTTT.

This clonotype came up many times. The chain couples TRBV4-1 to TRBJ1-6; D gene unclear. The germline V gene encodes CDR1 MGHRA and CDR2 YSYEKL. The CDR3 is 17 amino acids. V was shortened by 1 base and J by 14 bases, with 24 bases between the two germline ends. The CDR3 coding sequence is TGCGCCAGCAGCCAAGTTCCGGGGATTTACCCCCGCGGCGCCCTCCACTTT. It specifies CASSQVPGIYPRGALHF.

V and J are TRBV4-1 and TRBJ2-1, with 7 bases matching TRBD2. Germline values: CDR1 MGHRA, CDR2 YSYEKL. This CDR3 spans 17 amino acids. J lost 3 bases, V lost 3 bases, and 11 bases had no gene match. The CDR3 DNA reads TGCGCCAGCAGCCAGGGCCCTAGCGGAACCATCTACAATGAGCAGTTCTTC. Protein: CASSQGPSGTIYNEQFF.

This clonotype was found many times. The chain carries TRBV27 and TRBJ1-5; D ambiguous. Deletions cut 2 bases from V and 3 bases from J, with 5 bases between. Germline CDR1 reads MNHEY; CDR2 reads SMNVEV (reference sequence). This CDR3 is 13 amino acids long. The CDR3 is CASSLQYNQPQHF. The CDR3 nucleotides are TGTGCCAGCAGTTTACAGTACAATCAGCCCCAGCATTTT.

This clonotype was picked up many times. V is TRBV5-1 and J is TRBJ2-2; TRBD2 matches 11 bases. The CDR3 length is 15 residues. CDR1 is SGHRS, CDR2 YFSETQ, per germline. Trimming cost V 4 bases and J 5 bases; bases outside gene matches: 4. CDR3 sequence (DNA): TGCGCCAGCAGCAAACTAGCGGGAGATACCGGGGAGCTGTTTTTT. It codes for CASSKLAGDTGELFF.

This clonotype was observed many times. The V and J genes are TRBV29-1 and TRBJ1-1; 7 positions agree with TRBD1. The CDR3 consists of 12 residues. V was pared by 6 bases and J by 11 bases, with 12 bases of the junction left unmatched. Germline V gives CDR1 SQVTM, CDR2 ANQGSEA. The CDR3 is CSVTQGPSRAFF. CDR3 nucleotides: TGCAGCGTCACACAGGGGCCGTCCCGGGCTTTCTTT.

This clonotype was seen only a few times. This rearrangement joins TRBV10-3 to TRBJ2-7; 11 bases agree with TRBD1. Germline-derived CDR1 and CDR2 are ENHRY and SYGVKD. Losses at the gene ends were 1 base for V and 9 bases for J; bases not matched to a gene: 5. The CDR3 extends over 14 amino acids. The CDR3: CAISEWTGGKAQYF. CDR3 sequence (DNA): TGTGCCATCAGTGAGTGGACAGGGGGCAAAGCGCAGTACTTC.

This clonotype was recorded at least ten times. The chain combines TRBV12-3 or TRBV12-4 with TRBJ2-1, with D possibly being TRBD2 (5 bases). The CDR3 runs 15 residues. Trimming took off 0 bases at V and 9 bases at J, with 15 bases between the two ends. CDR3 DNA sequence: TGTGCCAGCAGTTTAGCTCGGAGGCGAGGAACTGAGCAGTTCTTC. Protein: CASSLARRRGTEQFF.

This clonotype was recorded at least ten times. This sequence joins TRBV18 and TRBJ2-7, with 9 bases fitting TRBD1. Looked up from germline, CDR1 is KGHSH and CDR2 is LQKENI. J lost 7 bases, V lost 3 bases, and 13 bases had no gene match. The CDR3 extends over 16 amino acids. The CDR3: CASSPSGQGPFAEQYF. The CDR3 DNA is TGTGCCAGCTCACCGTCGGGACAGGGCCCCTTTGCGGAGCAGTACTTC.

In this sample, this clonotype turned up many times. CDR3 nucleotides: TGTGCCAGCAGTCCTAGGGACAGTCGATATAGCAATCAGCCCCAGCATTTT. It encodes CASSPRDSRYSNQPQHF. The chain carries TRBV28 and TRBJ1-5; the match to TRBD1 covers 7 bases. The CDR3 runs 17 residues. Germline-derived CDR1 and CDR2 are MDHEN and SYDVKM. J gave up 0 bases and V 5 bases, and 10 bases lay outside the gene matches.

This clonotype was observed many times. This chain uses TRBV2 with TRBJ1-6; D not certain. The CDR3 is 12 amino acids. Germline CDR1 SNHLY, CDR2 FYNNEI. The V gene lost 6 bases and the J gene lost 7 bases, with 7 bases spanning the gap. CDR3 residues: CASRDGNSPLHF. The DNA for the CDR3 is TGTGCCAGCAGAGATGGCAATTCACCCCTCCACTTT.

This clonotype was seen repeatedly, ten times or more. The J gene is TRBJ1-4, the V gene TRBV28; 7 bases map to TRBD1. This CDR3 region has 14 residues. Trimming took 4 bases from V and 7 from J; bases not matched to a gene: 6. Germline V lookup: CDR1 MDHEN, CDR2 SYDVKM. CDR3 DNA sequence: TGTGCCAGCAGTTCGACAGGGCGGAGTGAAAAACTGTTTTTT. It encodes CASSSTGRSEKLFF.

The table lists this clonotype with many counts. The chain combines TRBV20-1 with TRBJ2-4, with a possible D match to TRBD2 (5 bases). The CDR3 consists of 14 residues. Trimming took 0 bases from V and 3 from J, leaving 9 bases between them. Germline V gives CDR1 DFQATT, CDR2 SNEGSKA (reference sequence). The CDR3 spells CSARDRSGKNIQYF. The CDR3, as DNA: TGCAGTGCTAGAGATCGAAGCGGCAAAAACATTCAGTACTTC.

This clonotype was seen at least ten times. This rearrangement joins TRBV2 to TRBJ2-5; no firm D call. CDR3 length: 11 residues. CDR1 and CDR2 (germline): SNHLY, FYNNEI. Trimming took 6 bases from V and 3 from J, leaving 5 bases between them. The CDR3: CASSDKETQYF. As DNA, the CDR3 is TGTGCCAGCAGCGATAAAGAGACCCAGTACTTC. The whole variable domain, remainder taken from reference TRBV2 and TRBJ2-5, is EPEVTQTPSHQVTQMGQEVILRCVPISNHLYFYWYRQILGQKVEFLVSFYNNEISEKSEIFDDQFSVERPDGSNFTLKIRSTKLEDSAMYFCASSDKETQYFGPGTRLLVL.

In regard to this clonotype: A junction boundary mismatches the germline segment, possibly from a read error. The CDR3 DNA sequence: TGTGCCAGCAGCTTGCGCCAGGGAGGGTCGGAGAACCAGTACTTC. Translated, it gives CASSLRQGGSENQYF. The rearrangement uses TRBV5-4 and TRBJ2-5, with TRBD2 matching over 7 bases. Germline CDR1 is SGHNT and CDR2 is YYREEE (reference sequence). This CDR3 region has 15 residues.

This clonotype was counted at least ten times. As DNA, the CDR3 is TGTGCCAGCAGCTCAAGGACTAGGCAATCCTACGAGCAGTACTTC. It translates to CASSSRTRQSYEQYF. The chain employs TRBV7-2 and TRBJ2-7; TRBD2 agrees at 7 bases. After removal of 4 bases from V and 1 base from J, the junction contained 7 bases not matched to a gene. The germline V gene has CDR1 SGHTA and CDR2 FQGNSA. This CDR3 spans 15 amino acids.

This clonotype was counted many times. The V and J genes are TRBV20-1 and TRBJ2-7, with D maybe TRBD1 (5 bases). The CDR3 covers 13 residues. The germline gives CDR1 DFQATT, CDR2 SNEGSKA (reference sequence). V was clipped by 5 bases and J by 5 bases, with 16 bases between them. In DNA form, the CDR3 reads TGCAGTGCTCAGGGTTGGACCCTCCACGAGCAGTACTTC. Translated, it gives CSAQGWTLHEQYF.

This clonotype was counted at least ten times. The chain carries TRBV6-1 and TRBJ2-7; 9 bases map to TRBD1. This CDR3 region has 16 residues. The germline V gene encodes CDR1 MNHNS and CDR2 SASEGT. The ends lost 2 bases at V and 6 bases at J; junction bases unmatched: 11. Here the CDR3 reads CASSESIAGTGSEQYF. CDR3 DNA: TGTGCCAGCAGTGAATCAATCGCCGGGACAGGGAGCGAGCAGTACTTC.

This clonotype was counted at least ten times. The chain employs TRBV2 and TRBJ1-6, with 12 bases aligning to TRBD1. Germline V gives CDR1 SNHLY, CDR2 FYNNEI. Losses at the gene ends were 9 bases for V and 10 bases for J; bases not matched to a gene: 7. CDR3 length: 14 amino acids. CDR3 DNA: TGTGCCAGTAGCGGGACAGGGGGCTTCTCACCCCTCCACTTT. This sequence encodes CASSGTGGFSPLHF. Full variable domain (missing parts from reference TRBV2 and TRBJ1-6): EPEVTQTPSHQVTQMGQEVILRCVPISNHLYFYWYRQILGQKVEFLVSFYNNEISEKSEIFDDQFSVERPDGSNFTLKIRSTKLEDSAMYFCASSGTGGFSPLHFGNGTRLTVT.

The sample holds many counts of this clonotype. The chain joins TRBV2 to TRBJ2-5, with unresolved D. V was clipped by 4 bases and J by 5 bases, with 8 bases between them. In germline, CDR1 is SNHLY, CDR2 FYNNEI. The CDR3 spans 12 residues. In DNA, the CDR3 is TGTGCCAGCAGTGCTACACGGGAGACCCAGTACTTC. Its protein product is CASSATRETQYF.

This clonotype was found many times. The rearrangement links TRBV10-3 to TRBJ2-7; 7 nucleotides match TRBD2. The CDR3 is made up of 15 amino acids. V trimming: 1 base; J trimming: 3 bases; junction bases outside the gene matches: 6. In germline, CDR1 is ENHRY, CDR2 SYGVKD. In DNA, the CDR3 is TGTGCCATCAGTGAGTGGGGGGGACTGAGCTACGAGCAGTACTTC. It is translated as CAISEWGGLSYEQYF.

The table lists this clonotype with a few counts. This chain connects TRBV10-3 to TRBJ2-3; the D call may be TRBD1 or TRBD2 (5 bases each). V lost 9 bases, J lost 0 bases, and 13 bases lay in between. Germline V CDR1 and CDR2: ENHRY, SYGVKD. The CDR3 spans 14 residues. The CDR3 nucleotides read TGTGCCATGGCGACCGGGGCTAGCACAGATACGCAGTATTTT. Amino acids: CAMATGASTDTQYF.

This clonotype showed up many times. CDR3 sequence (DNA): TGTGCCAGCAGTTTTTGGTTGTCGGGTGGAACCGGGGAGCTGTTTTTT. As protein: CASSFWLSGGTGELFF. This chain joins TRBV12-3 or TRBV12-4 and TRBJ2-2; D unresolved. The CDR3 sequence is 16 residues long. Trimming pared 3 bases from V and 5 bases from J, leaving 16 bases between.

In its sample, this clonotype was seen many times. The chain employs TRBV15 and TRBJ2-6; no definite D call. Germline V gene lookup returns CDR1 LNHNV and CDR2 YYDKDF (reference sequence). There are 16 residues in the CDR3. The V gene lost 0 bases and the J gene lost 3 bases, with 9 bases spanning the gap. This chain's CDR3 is CATSRDRAYGANVLTF. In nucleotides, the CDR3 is TGTGCCACCAGCAGAGATCGGGCTTATGGGGCCAACGTCCTGACTTTC.

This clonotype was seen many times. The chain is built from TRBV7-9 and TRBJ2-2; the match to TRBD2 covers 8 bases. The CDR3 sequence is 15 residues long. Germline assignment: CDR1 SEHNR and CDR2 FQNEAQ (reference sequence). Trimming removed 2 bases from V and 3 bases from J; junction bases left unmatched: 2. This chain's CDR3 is CASSLPGGDTGELFF. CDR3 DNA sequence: TGTGCCAGCAGCTTACCCGGGGGGGACACCGGGGAGCTGTTTTTT.

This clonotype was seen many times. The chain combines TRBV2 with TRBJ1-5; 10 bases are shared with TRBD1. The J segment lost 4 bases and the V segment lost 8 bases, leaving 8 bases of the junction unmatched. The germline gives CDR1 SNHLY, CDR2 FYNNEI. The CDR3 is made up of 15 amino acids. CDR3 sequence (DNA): TGTGCCAGCTACGGGACAGGGGATGAAAATCAGCCCCAGCATTTT. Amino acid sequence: CASYGTGDENQPQHF.

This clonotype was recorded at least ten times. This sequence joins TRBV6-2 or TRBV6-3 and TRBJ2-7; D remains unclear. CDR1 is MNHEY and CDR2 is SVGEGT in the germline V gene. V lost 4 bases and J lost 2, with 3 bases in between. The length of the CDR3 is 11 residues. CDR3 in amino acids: CASSWAYEQYF. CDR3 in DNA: TGTGCCAGCAGTTGGGCCTACGAGCAGTACTTC.

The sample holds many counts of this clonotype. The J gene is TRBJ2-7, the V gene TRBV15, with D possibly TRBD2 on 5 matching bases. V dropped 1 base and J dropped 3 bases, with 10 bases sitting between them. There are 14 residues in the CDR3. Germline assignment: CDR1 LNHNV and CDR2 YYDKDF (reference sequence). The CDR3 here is CATSRGLQNYEQYF. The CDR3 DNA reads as TGTGCCACCAGCAGAGGACTACAAAACTACGAGCAGTACTTC. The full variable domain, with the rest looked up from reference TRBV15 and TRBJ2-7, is DAMVIQNPRYQVTQFGKPVTLSCSQTLNHNVMYWYQQKSSQAPKLLFHYYDKDFNNEADTPDNFQSRRPNTSFCFLDIRSPGLGDTAMYLCATSRGLQNYEQYFGPGTRLTVT.

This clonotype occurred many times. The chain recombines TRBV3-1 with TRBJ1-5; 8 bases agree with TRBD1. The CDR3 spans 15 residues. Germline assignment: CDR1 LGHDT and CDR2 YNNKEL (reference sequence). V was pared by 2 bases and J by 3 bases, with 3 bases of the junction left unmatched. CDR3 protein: CASSQRDRSNQPQHF. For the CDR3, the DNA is TGTGCCAGCAGCCAACGGGACAGGTCCAATCAGCCCCAGCATTTT.

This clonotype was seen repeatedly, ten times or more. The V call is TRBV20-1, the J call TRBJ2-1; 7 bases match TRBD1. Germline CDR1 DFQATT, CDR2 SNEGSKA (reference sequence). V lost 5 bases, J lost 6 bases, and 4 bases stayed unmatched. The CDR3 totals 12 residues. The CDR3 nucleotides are TGCAGTGCTGACAGGGTGGGCAATGAGCAGTTCTTC. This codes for CSADRVGNEQFF.